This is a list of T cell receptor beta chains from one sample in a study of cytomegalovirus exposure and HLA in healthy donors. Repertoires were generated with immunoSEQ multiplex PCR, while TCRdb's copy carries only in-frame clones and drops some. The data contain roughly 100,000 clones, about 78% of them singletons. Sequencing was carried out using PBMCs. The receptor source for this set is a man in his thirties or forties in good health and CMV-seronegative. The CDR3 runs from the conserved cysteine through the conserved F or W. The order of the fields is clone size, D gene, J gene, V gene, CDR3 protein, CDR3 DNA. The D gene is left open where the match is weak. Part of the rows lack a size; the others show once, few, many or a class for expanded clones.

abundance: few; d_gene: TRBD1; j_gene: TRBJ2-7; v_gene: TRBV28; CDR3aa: CASSSGTGYYEQYF; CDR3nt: TGTGCCAGCAGCTCCGGGACAGGGTACTACGAGCAGTACTTC
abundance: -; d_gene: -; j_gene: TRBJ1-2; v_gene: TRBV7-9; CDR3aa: CASSPGEGYTF; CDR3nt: TGTGCCAGCAGCCCAGGGGAGGGCTACACCTTC
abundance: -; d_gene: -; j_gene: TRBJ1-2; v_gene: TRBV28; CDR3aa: CASSYASGANYGYTF; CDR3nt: TGTGCCAGCAGTTACGCCTCGGGGGCTAACTATGGCTACACCTTC
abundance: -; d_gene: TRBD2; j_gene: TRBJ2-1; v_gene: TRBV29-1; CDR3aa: CSVRMTSRNEQFF; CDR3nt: TGCAGCGTTAGAATGACTAGCAGGAATGAGCAGTTCTTC
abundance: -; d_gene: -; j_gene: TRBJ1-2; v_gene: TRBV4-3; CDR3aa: CASSQEFGDYGYTF; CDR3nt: TGCGCCAGCAGCCAAGAGTTTGGAGACTATGGCTACACCTTC
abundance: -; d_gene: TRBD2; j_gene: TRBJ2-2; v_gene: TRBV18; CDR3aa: CASSPREVTGELFF; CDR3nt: TGTGCCAGCTCACCCCGGGAGGTCACCGGGGAGCTGTTTTTT
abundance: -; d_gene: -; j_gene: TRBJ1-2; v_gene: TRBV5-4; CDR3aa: CASSLALTNGYTF; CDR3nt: TGTGCCAGCAGCTTGGCCCTCACTAATGGCTACACCTTC
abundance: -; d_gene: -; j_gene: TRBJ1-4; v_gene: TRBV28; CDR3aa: CASSLVVGRGFEKLFF; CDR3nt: TGTGCCAGCAGTTTGGTCGTTGGCAGGGGTTTTGAAAAACTGTTTTTT
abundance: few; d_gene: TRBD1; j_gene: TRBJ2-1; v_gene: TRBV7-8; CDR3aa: CASSPRDRASYNEQFF; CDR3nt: TGTGCCAGCAGCCCACGGGACAGGGCGTCCTACAATGAGCAGTTCTTC
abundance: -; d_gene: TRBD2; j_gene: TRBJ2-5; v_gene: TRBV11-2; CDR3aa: CASSFASGSTETQYF; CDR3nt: TGTGCCAGCAGCTTTGCTAGCGGGAGTACGGAGACCCAGTACTTC
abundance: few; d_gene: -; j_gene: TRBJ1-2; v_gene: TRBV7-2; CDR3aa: CASSLDEGARSGYTF; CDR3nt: TGTGCCAGCAGCTTAGATGAAGGCGCGAGGAGTGGCTACACCTTC
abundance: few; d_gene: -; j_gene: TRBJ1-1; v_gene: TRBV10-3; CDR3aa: CAITPVGLNTEAFF; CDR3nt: TGTGCCATCACCCCAGTTGGTCTGAACACTGAAGCTTTCTTT
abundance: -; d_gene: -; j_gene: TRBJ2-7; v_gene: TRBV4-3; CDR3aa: CASSQARVSEQYF; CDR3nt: TGCGCCAGCAGCCAAGCGCGCGTATCCGAGCAGTACTTC
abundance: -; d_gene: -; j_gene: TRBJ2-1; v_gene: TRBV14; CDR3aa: CASSQSSHNEQFF; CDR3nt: TGTGCCAGCAGCCAATCCTCTCACAATGAGCAGTTCTTC
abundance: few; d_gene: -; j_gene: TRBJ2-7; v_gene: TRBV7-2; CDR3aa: CASSPGPFYEQYF; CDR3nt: TGTGCCAGCAGTCCCGGTCCCTTCTACGAGCAGTACTTC
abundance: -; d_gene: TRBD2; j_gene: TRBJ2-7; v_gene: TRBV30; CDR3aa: CAWSGGGAEQYF; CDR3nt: TGTGCCTGGAGCGGCGGGGGGGCCGAGCAGTACTTC
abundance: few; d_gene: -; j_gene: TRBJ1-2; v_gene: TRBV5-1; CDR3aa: CASSLGRGRDGYTF; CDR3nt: TGCGCCAGCAGCCTAGGCAGGGGCCGTGACGGCTACACCTTC
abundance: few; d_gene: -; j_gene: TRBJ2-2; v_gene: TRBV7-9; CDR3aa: CASSEPAQGSGELFF; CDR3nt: TGTGCCAGCAGCGAGCCCGCACAGGGATCCGGGGAGCTGTTTTTT
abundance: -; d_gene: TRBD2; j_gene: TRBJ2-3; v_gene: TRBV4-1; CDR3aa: CASSHLGLAGGPGHTDTQYF; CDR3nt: TGCGCCAGCAGCCACCTTGGACTAGCGGGAGGGCCAGGGCACACAGATACGCAGTATTTT
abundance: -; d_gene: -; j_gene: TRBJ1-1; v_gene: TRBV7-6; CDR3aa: CASSLFGGQPDTEAFF; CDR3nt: TGTGCCAGCAGCTTGTTCGGCGGACAACCGGACACTGAAGCTTTCTTT
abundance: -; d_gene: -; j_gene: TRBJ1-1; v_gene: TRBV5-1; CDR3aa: CASSLAGSGVGEAFF; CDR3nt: TGCGCCAGCAGCTTGGCCGGTTCGGGGGTTGGTGAAGCTTTCTTT
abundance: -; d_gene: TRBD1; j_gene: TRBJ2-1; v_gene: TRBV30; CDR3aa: CAWERDRGDNEQFF; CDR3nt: TGTGCCTGGGAAAGGGACAGGGGTGACAATGAGCAGTTCTTC
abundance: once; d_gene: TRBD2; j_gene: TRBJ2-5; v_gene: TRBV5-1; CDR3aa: CASSPDGSGGETQYF; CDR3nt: TGCGCCAGCAGCCCGGACGGGAGCGGGGGAGAGACCCAGTACTTC
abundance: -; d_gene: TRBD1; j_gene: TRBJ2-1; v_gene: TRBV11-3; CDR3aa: CASGQGYEQFF; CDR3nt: TGTGCCAGCGGACAGGGCTATGAGCAGTTCTTC